This entry features one T cell receptor beta chain sequence. V was clipped by 4 bases and J by 7 bases, with 15 bases between them. Germline assignment: CDR1 SGHNT and CDR2 YYREEE (reference sequence). The CDR3 runs 13 residues. Participants were aged roughly 18 to 89 years from 24 US areas. The data belong to a study of blood T cell repertoires in COVID-19. Sequenced by immunoSEQ multiplex PCR; TCRdb stores in-frame clones only, minus some. The sample lists roughly 200,000 clones; just under 90% were seen once. The source material was PBMCs or T cells enriched from blood (not recorded which). This sequence was found in a woman in her thirties with acute COVID-19. The chain uses TRBV5-4 and TRBJ2-7; perhaps TRBD2 as D (5 bases). In nucleotides, the CDR3 is TGTGCCAGCAGCGGCACCCAGCGGAGTGAGCAGTACTTC. This translates into CASSGTQRSEQYF.